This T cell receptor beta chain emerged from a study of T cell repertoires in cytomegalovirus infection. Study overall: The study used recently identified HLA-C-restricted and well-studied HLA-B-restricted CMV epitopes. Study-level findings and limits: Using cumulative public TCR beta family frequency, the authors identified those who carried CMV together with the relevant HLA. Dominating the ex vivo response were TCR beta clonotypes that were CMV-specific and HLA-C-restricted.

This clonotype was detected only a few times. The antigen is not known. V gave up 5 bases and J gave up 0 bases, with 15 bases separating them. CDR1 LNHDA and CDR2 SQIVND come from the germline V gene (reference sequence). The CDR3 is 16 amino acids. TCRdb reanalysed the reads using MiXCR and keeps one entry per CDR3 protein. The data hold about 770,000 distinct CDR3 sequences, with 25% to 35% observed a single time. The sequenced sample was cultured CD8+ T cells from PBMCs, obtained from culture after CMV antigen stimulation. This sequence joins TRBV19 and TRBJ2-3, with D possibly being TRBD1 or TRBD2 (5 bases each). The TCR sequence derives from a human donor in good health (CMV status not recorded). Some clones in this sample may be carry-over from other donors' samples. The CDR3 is CASSWKGTTSTDTQYF. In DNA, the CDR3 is TGTGCCAGTAGTTGGAAGGGGACCACTAGCACAGATACGCAGTATTTT.